The clone carrying this TCR beta chain was detected only once. Its cognate antigen is unknown. This record belongs to a study of shared clonotypes between healthy human individuals. Overall study context: Donors had three CD4 naive, three CD4 memory, two CD8 naive and one CD8 memory plate apiece. Notes on the study in general: The naive CD4 repertoires of a handful of donors were compared, and about 5% of clonotypes were shared.

Every contributor of samples was a Caucasian grown-up residing in Nashville, Tennessee. Method: immunoSEQ multiplex PCR; TCRdb's copy keeps in-frame clones and lacks some. The sample lists over a million clones; around 74% were seen once. V lost 3 bases to trimming and J lost 8 bases, with 19 bases between them. Per germline, CDR1 MDHEN and CDR2 SYDVKM. The CDR3 length is 15 residues. This sequence originates from a man aged 18 to 35 in good health. The sequenced material came from memory CD4+ T cells sorted from blood. Subset denoted: CD45RA-negative fraction. The chain has TRBV28 and TRBJ1-2, with D perhaps matching TRBD1 (6 bases). DNA for the CDR3: TGTGCCAGCAGTTTGGGGGGGCAAAGGGCGGGAGGCTACACCTTC. Residues: CASSLGGQRAGGYTF.